The rows below give T cell receptor beta chains drawn from one sample of a study of CD8 T cells in ankylosing spondylitis. TCRdb reanalysed the 5' RACE reads using MiXCR and keeps one entry per CDR3 protein. The profile shows 250,000 to 350,000 distinct CDR3 sequences, about 20% of them singletons. The sequencing input was blood, either unsorted or a sorted T cell fraction (not recorded which). These receptor sequences come from a male donor with ankylosing spondylitis or in good health (not recorded which). Both conserved end residues are part of each CDR3. Each record gives: CDR3 DNA, CDR3 protein, clone size, D gene, J gene, V gene, CDR3 length. A D gene is named only where the DNA matches it firmly. Only part of the rows carry a size: once, few, many, or a class if the clone is expanded.

TGCAGTGCTCCTATAGGCCGGTTGAGCACAGATACGCAGTATTTT	CSAPIGRLSTDTQYF	-	-	TRBJ2-3	TRBV20-1	15
TGTGCCAGCGGTGGGTCCTATGGCTACACCTTC	CASGGSYGYTF	-	-	TRBJ1-2	TRBV6-5	11
TGTGCCAGCAGTCTTAACAGGGGGCTGGGCAAAAACATTCAGTACTTC	CASSLNRGLGKNIQYF	few	TRBD1	TRBJ2-4	TRBV27	16
TGTGCCAGCAGCCCCACCGGGACCTCGAACACTGAAGCTTTCTTT	CASSPTGTSNTEAFF	-	-	TRBJ1-1	TRBV3-1	15
TGCAGTGCTAGAGATCCCAATTCGGGGGAAGTCACTGAAGCTTTCTTT	CSARDPNSGEVTEAFF	many	-	TRBJ1-1	TRBV20-1	16
TGTGCCAGCAGTGCCCCCCGATCCACAGATACGCAGTATTTT	CASSAPRSTDTQYF	few	-	TRBJ2-3	TRBV2	14
TGTGCCAGCAGCTCTCAGGGGGCTCGTGAGACCCAGTACTTC	CASSSQGARETQYF	many	TRBD1	TRBJ2-5	TRBV7-3	14
TGTGCCAGCGGAAACTCATTGGGGACAGGGGACACCGGGGAGCTGTTTTTT	CASGNSLGTGDTGELFF	-	-	TRBJ2-2	TRBV21-1	17
TGTGCCAGCAGCTTCCCAGTACAAGAGACCCAGTACTTC	CASSFPVQETQYF	few	-	TRBJ2-5	TRBV11-2	13
TGCAGTGCTAGAGGGACTAGCGGGAGCCCAGATACGCAGTATTTT	CSARGTSGSPDTQYF	few	TRBD2	TRBJ2-3	TRBV20-1	15
TGTGCCAGCGGGACAACGGCTTCCCGGACCATATATTTT	CASGTTASRTIYF	few	-	TRBJ1-3	TRBV12-3/TRBV12-4	13
TGTGCCAGCAGTGTAATGGGACAGGGTTGGTATGGCTACACCTTC	CASSVMGQGWYGYTF	many	TRBD1	TRBJ1-2	TRBV12-3/TRBV12-4	15
TGCGCCAGCAGCTTGATGGGGTCGTTGCAAGAGACCCAGTACTTC	CASSLMGSLQETQYF	few	-	TRBJ2-5	TRBV5-1	15
TGTGCCTCAACCCCAGGGTTTGAGACCCAGTACTTC	CASTPGFETQYF	many	-	TRBJ2-5	TRBV12-3/TRBV12-4	12
TGTGCCACCAGCAGAGATGTGATACGGACAGATACGCAGTATTTT	CATSRDVIRTDTQYF	few	-	TRBJ2-3	TRBV15	15